This T cell receptor (beta chain) was captured by sequencing in a study of T cells expressing NK-cell markers. About the study: Sorted CD3+CD56-NKG2C+, CD3+CD56+NKG2C+ and CD3+CD56+NKG2C- T cells supplied the TCR beta repertoires. There were seven HCMV-seropositive donors and one seronegative donor among the eight sequenced. General study points: The same clonotypes also predominated in the CD3+CD56-NKG2C+ fraction of several donors. Unclear, still, was the HCMV specificity of the expanded NKG2C+ T cell clones.

TCRdb reworked the 5' RACE reads into one entry per CDR3 protein, no DNA. The sample includes 440,000 or so distinct CDR3 sequences. Concerning this clonotype itself: Its target is not known.

This CDR3 spans 15 amino acids. The chain combines TRBV12-3 or TRBV12-4 with TRBJ1-1; the TRBD1 assignment by TCRdb is unverifiable without DNA. The sequencing input was blood T cells: a sorted CD56 or NKG2C T cell subset, CD4+ or CD8+ T cells, or bulk PBMC T cells (not recorded which). This TCR came from a woman aged 18 to 75 in good health. This CDR3 is CASSLARAGYTEAFF.